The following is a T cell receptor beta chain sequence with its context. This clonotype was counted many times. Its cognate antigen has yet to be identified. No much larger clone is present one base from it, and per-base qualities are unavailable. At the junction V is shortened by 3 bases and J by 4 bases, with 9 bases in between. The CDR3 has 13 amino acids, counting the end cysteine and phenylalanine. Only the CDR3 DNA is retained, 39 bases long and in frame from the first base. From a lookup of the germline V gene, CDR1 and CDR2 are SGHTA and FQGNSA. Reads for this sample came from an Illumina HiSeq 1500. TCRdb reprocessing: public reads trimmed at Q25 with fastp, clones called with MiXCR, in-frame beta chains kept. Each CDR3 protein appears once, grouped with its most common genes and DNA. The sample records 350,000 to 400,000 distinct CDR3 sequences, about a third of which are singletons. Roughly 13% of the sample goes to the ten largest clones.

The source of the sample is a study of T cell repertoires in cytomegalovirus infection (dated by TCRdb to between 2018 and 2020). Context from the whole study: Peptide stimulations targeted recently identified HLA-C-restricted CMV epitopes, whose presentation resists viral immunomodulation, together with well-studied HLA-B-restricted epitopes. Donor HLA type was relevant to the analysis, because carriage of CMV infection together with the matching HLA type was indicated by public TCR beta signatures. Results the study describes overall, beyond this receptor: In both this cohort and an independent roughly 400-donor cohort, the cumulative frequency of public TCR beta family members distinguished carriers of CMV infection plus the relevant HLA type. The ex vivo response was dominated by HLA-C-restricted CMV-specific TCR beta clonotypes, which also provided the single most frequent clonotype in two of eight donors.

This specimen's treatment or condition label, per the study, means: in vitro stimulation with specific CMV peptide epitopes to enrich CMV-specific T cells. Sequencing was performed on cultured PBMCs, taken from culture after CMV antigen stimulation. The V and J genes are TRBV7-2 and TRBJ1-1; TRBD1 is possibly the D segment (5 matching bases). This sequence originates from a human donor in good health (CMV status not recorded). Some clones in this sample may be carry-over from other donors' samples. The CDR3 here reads CASSFRGGTEAFF. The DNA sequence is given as TGTGCCAGCAGCTTTCGGGGGGGCACTGAAGCTTTCTTT.